This record concerns one TCR beta chain sequence. These data belong to a study of blood T cell repertoires in COVID-19. On the study more broadly: PBMCs, B-cell-depleted T cells, or T cells provided the cDNA or gDNA that made up the material.

Clones were read by immunoSEQ multiplex PCR, and TCRdb kept only the in-frame ones, dropping some. The data show about 74,000 clones, with around four fifths seen just once and about 35% held by the top ten. The germline CDR1 and CDR2 sequences are LGHNA and YSLEER. V lost 0 bases and J 3 bases, leaving 18 bases between the germline ends. CDR3 length equals 18 residues. V usage is TRBV4-3 and J usage is TRBJ2-1, with D perhaps TRBD2 (7 bases). This TCR came from a man in his sixties or seventies with acute or convalescent COVID-19. Material: peripheral blood. The CDR3 sequence: CASSQEWMGGGRYNEQFF. The CDR3 bases are TGCGCCAGCAGCCAAGAATGGATGGGAGGGGGACGCTACAATGAGCAGTTCTTC.